This section outlines one T cell receptor (beta chain) sequence together with its context. A read error may be the cause here, since a much bigger clone is one base away. Germline lookup yields CDR1 SGHNT and CDR2 YENEEA. The CDR3 covers 15 residues. These data are taken from a study of tumor and adjacent non-tumor tissue in lung cancer. TCRbeta libraries were built with three rounds of nested PCR, modified from ARM-PCR. TCRdb processed the multiplex PCR reads anew with MiXCR; each CDR3 protein has one entry. In the table there are about 48,000 distinct CDR3 sequences, around 60% of which are singletons. RNA was extracted from bulk tissue without any cell sorting. The normal lung tissue was taken more than 3 cm from the tumor edge.

The rearrangement joins TRBV11-3 to TRBJ2-3; D is unclear. Sequencing input: distant non-tumor lung tissue. The receptor's source is a woman in her 70s with non-small cell lung cancer. Written as DNA, the CDR3 is TGTGCCAGCAGCTTAGGACTTACCTACACATATACGCAGTATTTT. It specifies CASSLGLTYTYTQYF.